The clone carrying this T cell receptor beta chain was seen a handful of times. Its antigen is currently unknown. Unique molecular identifiers were incorporated when the TCRbeta library was constructed. TCRdb re-derived calls from the PCR reads in MiXCR, one entry per CDR3 protein. The data contain 450,000 to 700,000 distinct CDR3 sequences, approximately 30% of them singletons. CDR1 DFQATT and CDR2 SNEGSKA come from the germline V gene (reference sequence). V lost 1 base and J 7 bases, leaving 14 bases between the germline ends. This CDR3 spans 14 amino acids. This entry belongs to a study of T-cell reconstitution after alpha-beta-depleted transplantation in children. General study points: Surviving thymic progenitors and recipient T cells were the source of high TCRbeta diversity at day 60 in some patients. Newly produced T cells mostly accounted for T-cell counts and diversity one year post-transplant. Where alpha-beta T cells came from about two months after transplant was reportedly several hundred expanded graft clones.

The clonotype was recovered from a boy less than two years old with Wiskott-Aldrich syndrome, due to receive a stem cell transplant. Specimen: PBMCs, collected before TCRalphabeta/CD19-depleted stem cell transplant. This chain links TRBV20-1 with TRBJ2-1, with D tentatively TRBD1 (5 bases). CDR3 residues: CSARAATASNEQFF. CDR3 nucleotides: TGCAGTGCTAGAGCGGCGACAGCCTCTAATGAGCAGTTCTTC.